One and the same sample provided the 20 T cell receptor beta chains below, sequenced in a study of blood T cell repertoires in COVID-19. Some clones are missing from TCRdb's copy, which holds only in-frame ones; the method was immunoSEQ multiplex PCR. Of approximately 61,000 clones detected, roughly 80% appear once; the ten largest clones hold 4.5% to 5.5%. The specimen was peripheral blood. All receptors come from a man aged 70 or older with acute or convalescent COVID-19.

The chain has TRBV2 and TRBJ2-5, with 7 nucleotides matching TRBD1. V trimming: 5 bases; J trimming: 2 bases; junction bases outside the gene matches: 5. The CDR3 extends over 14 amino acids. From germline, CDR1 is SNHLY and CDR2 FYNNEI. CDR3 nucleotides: TGTGCCAGCAGTCCCGGGACAGATCAAGAGACCCAGTACTTC. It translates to CASSPGTDQETQYF. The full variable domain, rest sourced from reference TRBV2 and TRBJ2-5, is EPEVTQTPSHQVTQMGQEVILRCVPISNHLYFYWYRQILGQKVEFLVSFYNNEISEKSEIFDDQFSVERPDGSNFTLKIRSTKLEDSAMYFCASSPGTDQETQYFGPGTRLLVL.

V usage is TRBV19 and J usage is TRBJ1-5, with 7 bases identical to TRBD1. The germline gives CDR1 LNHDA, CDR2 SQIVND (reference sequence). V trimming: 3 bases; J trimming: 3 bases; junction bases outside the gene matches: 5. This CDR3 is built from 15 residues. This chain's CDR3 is CASSMGGQPNQPQHF. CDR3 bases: TGTGCCAGTAGTATGGGGGGACAGCCCAATCAGCCCCAGCATTTT.

CDR3 amino acids: CAISESGQGGTEAFF. The DNA for the CDR3 is TGTGCCATCAGTGAGTCCGGACAGGGGGGCACTGAAGCTTTCTTT. The chain links TRBV10-3 to TRBJ1-1, with 10 bases matching TRBD1. Germline V gives CDR1 ENHRY, CDR2 SYGVKD. V shed 0 bases, J shed 4 bases, and the junction held 2 bases outside the gene matches. This CDR3 is built from 15 residues.

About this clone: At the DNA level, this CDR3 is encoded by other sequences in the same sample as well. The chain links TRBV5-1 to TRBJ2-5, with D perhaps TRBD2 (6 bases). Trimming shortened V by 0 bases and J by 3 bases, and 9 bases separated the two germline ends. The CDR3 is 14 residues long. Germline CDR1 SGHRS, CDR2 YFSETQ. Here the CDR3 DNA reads TGCGCCAGCAGCTTGGCCGGGAGCGAAGAGACCCAGTACTTC. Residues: CASSLAGSEETQYF.

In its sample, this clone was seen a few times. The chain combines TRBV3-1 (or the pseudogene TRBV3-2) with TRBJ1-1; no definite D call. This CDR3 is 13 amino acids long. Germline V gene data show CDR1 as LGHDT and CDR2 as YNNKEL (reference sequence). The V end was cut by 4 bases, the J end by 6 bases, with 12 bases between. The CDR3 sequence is CASSPPGRPEAFF. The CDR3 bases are TGTGCCAGCAGCCCTCCCGGGAGGCCTGAAGCTTTCTTT.

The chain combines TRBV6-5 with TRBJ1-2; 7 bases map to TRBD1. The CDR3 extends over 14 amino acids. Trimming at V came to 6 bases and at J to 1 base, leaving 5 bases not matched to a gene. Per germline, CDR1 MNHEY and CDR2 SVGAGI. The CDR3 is CASRTGQINYGYTF. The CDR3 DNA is TGTGCCAGCAGGACGGGACAGATTAACTATGGCTACACCTTC.

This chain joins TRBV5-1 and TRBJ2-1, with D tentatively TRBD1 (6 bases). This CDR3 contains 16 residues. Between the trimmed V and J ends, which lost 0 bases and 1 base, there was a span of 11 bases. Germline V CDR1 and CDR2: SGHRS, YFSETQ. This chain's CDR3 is CASSLEGVGSYNEQFF. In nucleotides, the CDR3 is TGCGCCAGCAGCTTGGAGGGGGTGGGGTCCTACAATGAGCAGTTCTTC.

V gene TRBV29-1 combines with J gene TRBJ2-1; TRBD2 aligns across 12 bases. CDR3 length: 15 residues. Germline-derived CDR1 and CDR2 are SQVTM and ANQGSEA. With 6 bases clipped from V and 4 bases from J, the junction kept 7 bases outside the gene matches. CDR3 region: CSVKASGGGYNEQFF. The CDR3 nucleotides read TGCAGCGTGAAGGCTAGCGGGGGGGGTTACAATGAGCAGTTCTTC.

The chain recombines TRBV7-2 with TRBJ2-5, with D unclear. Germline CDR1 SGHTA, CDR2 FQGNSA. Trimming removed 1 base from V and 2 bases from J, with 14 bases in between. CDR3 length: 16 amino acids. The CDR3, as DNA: TGTGCCAGCAGCTTAGTGTCTACCTCCCCACAAGAGACCCAGTACTTC. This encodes CASSLVSTSPQETQYF.

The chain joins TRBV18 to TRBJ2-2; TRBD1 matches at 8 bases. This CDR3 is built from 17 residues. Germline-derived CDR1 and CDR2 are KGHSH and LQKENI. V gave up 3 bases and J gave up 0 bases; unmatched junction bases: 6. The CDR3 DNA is TGTGCCAGCTCACCGACAGGGGACACCGCGAACACCGGGGAGCTGTTTTTT. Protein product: CASSPTGDTANTGELFF.

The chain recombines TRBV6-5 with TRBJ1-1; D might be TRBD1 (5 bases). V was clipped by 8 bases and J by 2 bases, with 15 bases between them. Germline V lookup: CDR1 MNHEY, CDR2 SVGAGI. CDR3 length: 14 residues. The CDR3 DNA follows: TGTGCCAGCGGGGGGGGATGGAGCAACACTGAAGCTTTCTTT. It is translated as CASGGGWSNTEAFF.

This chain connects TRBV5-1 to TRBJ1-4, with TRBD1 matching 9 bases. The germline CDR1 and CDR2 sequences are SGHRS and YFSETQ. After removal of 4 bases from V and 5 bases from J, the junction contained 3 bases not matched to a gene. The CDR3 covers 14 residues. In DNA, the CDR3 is TGCGCCAGCAGCCCGGACAGGGGAAATGAAAAACTGTTTTTT. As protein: CASSPDRGNEKLFF.

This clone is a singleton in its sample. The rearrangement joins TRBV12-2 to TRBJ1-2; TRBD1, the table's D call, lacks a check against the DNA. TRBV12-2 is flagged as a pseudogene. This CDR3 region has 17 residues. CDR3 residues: CASRLPLWDRGDYGYTF. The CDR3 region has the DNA TGTGCAAGTCGCTTACCTTTATGGGACAGGGGTGACTATGGCTACACCTTC.

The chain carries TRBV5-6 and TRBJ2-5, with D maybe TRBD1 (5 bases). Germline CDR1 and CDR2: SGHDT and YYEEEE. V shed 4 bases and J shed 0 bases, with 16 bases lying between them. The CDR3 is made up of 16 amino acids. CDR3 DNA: TGTGCCAGCAGCCCTCTCCCCATGGACAACCAAGAGACCCAGTACTTC. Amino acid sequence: CASSPLPMDNQETQYF.

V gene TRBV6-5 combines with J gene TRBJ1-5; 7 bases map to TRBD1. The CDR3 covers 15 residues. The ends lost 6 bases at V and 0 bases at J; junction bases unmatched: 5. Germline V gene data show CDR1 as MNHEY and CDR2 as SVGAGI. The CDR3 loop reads CASRGGQYSNQPQHF. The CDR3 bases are TGTGCCAGCAGAGGGGGACAGTATAGCAATCAGCCCCAGCATTTT.

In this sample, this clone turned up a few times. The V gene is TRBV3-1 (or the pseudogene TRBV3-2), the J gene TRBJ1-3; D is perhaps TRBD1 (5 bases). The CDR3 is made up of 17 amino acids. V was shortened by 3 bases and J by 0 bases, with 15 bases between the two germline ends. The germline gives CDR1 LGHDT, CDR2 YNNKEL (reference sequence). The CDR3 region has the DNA TGTGCCAGCAGCCACAGTTGGGAGGGGCACTCTGGAAACACCATATATTTT. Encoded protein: CASSHSWEGHSGNTIYF.

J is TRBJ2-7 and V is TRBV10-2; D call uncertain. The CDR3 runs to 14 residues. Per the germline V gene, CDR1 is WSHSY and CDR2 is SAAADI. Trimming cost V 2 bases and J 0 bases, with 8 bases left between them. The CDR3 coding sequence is TGCGCCAGCAGTGAGGGCGACATCTCCTACGAGCAGTACTTC. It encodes CASSEGDISYEQYF.

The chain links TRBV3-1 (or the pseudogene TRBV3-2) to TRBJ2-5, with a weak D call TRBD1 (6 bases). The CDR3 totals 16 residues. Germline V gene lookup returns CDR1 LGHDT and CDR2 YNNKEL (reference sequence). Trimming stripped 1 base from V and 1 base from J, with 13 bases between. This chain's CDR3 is CASSQGGYRAQETQYF. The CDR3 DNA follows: TGTGCCAGCAGCCAAGGAGGCTACAGGGCCCAAGAGACCCAGTACTTC.

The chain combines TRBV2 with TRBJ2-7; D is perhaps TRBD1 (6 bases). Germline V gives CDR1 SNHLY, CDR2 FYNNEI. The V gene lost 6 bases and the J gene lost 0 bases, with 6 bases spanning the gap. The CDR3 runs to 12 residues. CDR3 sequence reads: CASRDSSYEQYF. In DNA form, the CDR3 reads TGTGCCAGCAGGGACAGCTCCTACGAGCAGTACTTC.

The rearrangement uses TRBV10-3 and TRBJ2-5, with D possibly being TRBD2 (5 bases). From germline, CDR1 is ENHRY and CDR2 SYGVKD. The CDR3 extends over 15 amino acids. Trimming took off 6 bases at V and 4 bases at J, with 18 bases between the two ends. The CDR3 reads CAISRAEGGGETQYF. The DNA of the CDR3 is TGTGCCATCAGCCGAGCTGAGGGTGGAGGAGAGACCCAGTACTTC.